This is a list of T cell receptor beta chains from one sample in a study of T-cell memory formation after mild COVID-19. TCRdb fed the 5' RACE reads into MiXCR, producing one record per CDR3 protein. The profile covers 110,000 to 150,000 distinct CDR3 sequences, with almost 25% appearing a single time and roughly 25% taken by the ten largest. Material for sequencing was PBMCs or a T cell subset sorted from them (not recorded which). These receptors all come from an adult woman who had mild COVID-19 (a few samples of this study predate the infection). Cell type and time point are not known. The CDR3 runs from the conserved cysteine through the conserved F or W. The order of the fields is clone size, J gene, V gene, D gene, CDR3 DNA, CDR3 protein. D genes are given only for firm matches. The size of a clone is reported for some rows only, either as once, few or many, or as a class for expanded clones.

size: once
J: TRBJ2-7
V: TRBV14
D: NA
DNA: TGTGCCAGCAAAATAACGGGACTCTACGAGCAGTACTTC
CDR3: CASKITGLYEQYF

size: NA
J: TRBJ1-4
V: TRBV7-9
D: NA
DNA: TGTGCCAGCAGCTTAGCCGGCGGATTCGGAACTGAAAAACTGTTTTTT
CDR3: CASSLAGGFGTEKLFF

size: NA
J: TRBJ2-3
V: TRBV7-9
D: NA
DNA: TGTGCCAGCAGCTTAACCCTTGGCACAGATACGCAGTATTTT
CDR3: CASSLTLGTDTQYF

size: NA
J: TRBJ2-2
V: TRBV13
D: TRBD1
DNA: TGTGCCAGCAGCCTAGAGGACAGGGTGAACACCGGGGAGCTGTTTTTT
CDR3: CASSLEDRVNTGELFF

size: NA
J: TRBJ2-7
V: TRBV5-5
D: NA
DNA: TGTGCCAGCAGCTTCGGGGGGCTGGGTGAGCAGTACTTC
CDR3: CASSFGGLGEQYF

size: NA
J: TRBJ2-7
V: TRBV16
D: NA
DNA: TGTGCCAGCAGCCAACAGGAGGAGAGTTTCTACGAGCAGTACTTC
CDR3: CASSQQEESFYEQYF

size: few
J: TRBJ1-4
V: TRBV4-1
D: NA
DNA: TGCGCCAGCAGCCAAGGGATCTGGAAGAATGAAAAACTGTTTTTT
CDR3: CASSQGIWKNEKLFF

size: NA
J: TRBJ1-1
V: TRBV24-1
D: NA
DNA: TGTGCCACCCGTGAGAATGTTAACACTGAAGCTTTCTTT
CDR3: CATRENVNTEAFF

size: few
J: TRBJ1-2
V: TRBV6-1
D: NA
DNA: TGTGCCAGCAGTGAAAAAGGCTATGGCTACACCTTC
CDR3: CASSEKGYGYTF

size: few
J: TRBJ1-5
V: TRBV7-3
D: TRBD1
DNA: TGTGCCAGCAGCTTAACGGCTCTGGACAGGGTCAATCAGCCCCAGCATTTT
CDR3: CASSLTALDRVNQPQHF

size: NA
J: TRBJ2-1
V: TRBV6-5
D: NA
DNA: TGTGCCAGCAGTCCCCCCGGGGCCTACAATGAGCAGTTCTTC
CDR3: CASSPPGAYNEQFF

size: few
J: TRBJ2-7
V: TRBV15
D: NA
DNA: TGTGCCACCAGCAGCGGACAGCAAGGAATCTACGAGCAGTACTTC
CDR3: CATSSGQQGIYEQYF

size: few
J: TRBJ2-7
V: TRBV29-1
D: NA
DNA: TGCAGCGTTGGTGGGCTTAGGGCGCAAAGCTCCTACGAGCAGTACTTC
CDR3: CSVGGLRAQSSYEQYF

size: few
J: TRBJ1-2
V: TRBV29-1
D: NA
DNA: TGCAGCGTTCCCCAAGGGAAGGGTGGCTACACCTTC
CDR3: CSVPQGKGGYTF

size: NA
J: TRBJ2-5
V: TRBV29-1
D: TRBD2
DNA: TGCAGCGTTGCTCATAGCGGGAGAGAGACCCAGTACTTC
CDR3: CSVAHSGRETQYF

size: NA
J: TRBJ2-7
V: TRBV29-1
D: NA
DNA: TGCAGCGTTACCTCGGACATAACCTACGAGCAGTACTTC
CDR3: CSVTSDITYEQYF

size: few
J: TRBJ2-7
V: TRBV29-1
D: NA
DNA: TGCAGCGTTGAGATGGGAGACATCAGTACTCGGGAGCAGTACTTC
CDR3: CSVEMGDISTREQYF

size: NA
J: TRBJ1-1
V: TRBV7-6
D: TRBD1
DNA: TGTGCCAGCAGCTCGGGACAGGCCCCGGGTGATGAAGCTTTCTTT
CDR3: CASSSGQAPGDEAFF

size: NA
J: TRBJ1-1
V: TRBV5-5
D: NA
DNA: TGTGCCAGCAGCGGCGGGACCCAGAGGAACACTGAAGCTTTCTTT
CDR3: CASSGGTQRNTEAFF

size: few
J: TRBJ2-5
V: TRBV7-3
D: NA
DNA: TGTGCCAGCAGCTTTATGGCAGGAGAGACCCAGTACTTC
CDR3: CASSFMAGETQYF

size: NA
J: TRBJ1-1
V: TRBV5-6
D: NA
DNA: TGTGCCAGCAGCTTGGATTACACTGAAGCTTTCTTT
CDR3: CASSLDYTEAFF

size: few
J: TRBJ2-7
V: TRBV7-9
D: TRBD2
DNA: TGTGCCAGCTCCCCGGCGGGAGGTTCCTACGAGCAGTACTTC
CDR3: CASSPAGGSYEQYF

size: few
J: TRBJ1-1
V: TRBV27
D: NA
DNA: TGTGCCAGCAGGGGAAACACTGAAGCTTTCTTT
CDR3: CASRGNTEAFF

size: NA
J: TRBJ1-5
V: TRBV4-1
D: NA
DNA: TGCGCCAGCAGCCAATTCACCGGCAATCAGCCCCAGCATTTT
CDR3: CASSQFTGNQPQHF

size: NA
J: TRBJ2-1
V: TRBV20-1
D: NA
DNA: TGCAGTGCTAGAAACTTAGCGGCCTCCTACAATGAGCAGTTCTTC
CDR3: CSARNLAASYNEQFF

size: NA
J: TRBJ2-7
V: TRBV7-9
D: NA
DNA: TGTGCCAGCAGCTCTAGTCGACGGTCCTACGAGCAGTACTTC
CDR3: CASSSSRRSYEQYF

size: NA
J: TRBJ2-1
V: TRBV7-2
D: NA
DNA: TGTGCCAGCAGCTTTCCCCAGGGGGGGAGTTCAAATGAGCAGTTCTTC
CDR3: CASSFPQGGSSNEQFF

size: NA
J: TRBJ2-7
V: TRBV13
D: NA
DNA: TGTGCCAGCAGCTTGAGACGCGAGCAGTACTTC
CDR3: CASSLRREQYF

size: few
J: TRBJ2-5
V: TRBV9
D: NA
DNA: TGTGCCAGCAGCGCCCGTGACCCCGAGGGGGGGACCCAGTACTTC
CDR3: CASSARDPEGGTQYF

size: NA
J: TRBJ1-2
V: TRBV5-6
D: NA
DNA: TGTGCCAGCAGCTTACAGGGCCCCGCGGATGGCTACACCTTC
CDR3: CASSLQGPADGYTF

size: NA
J: TRBJ1-2
V: TRBV10-3
D: NA
DNA: TGTGCCATCAGTGAGTCTTCTTTAGCCCTGGTCTATGGCTACACCTTC
CDR3: CAISESSLALVYGYTF

size: NA
J: TRBJ2-1
V: TRBV4-1
D: TRBD2
DNA: TGCGCCAGCAGCCGCGGGGGGCTCCCAGATGAGCAGTTCTTC
CDR3: CASSRGGLPDEQFF

size: NA
J: TRBJ2-1
V: TRBV20-1
D: TRBD2
DNA: TGCAGTGCTCGGACTAGCGGGGGGCCGAGCTCCTACAATGAGCAGTTCTTC
CDR3: CSARTSGGPSSYNEQFF

size: NA
J: TRBJ1-2
V: TRBV5-6
D: NA
DNA: TGTGCCAGCAGCTTGTGGCCGGGCCCCAGTCAGGGCTACACCTTC
CDR3: CASSLWPGPSQGYTF

size: NA
J: TRBJ2-1
V: TRBV4-3
D: NA
DNA: TGCGCCAGCAGCCAAGGACATGGGGAAGCCTATGAGCAGTTCTTC
CDR3: CASSQGHGEAYEQFF

size: many
J: TRBJ2-2
V: TRBV12-3/TRBV12-4
D: TRBD2
DNA: TGTGCCAGCAGCCTCCCTCGCAGCGGGAGGCCGTTCGCCGGGGAGCTGTTTTTT
CDR3: CASSLPRSGRPFAGELFF

size: NA
J: TRBJ1-6
V: TRBV5-6
D: NA
DNA: TGTGCCAGCAGCTTGGGAGGAGGGTACTCCTATAATTCACCCCTCCACTTT
CDR3: CASSLGGGYSYNSPLHF

size: NA
J: TRBJ2-1
V: TRBV7-9
D: NA
DNA: TGTGCCAGCAGCCTCACCGACAGCCCGGGGGCTGAGCAGTTCTTC
CDR3: CASSLTDSPGAEQFF

size: NA
J: TRBJ2-3
V: TRBV5-1
D: NA
DNA: TGCGCCAGCAGCTTGGAGCCCGTCGGGGGCCACACAGATACGCAGTATTTT
CDR3: CASSLEPVGGHTDTQYF

size: few
J: TRBJ2-5
V: TRBV6-5
D: NA
DNA: TGTGCCAGCAGTTACGGGGGGCGCGCCCAAGAGACCCAGTACTTC
CDR3: CASSYGGRAQETQYF

size: few
J: TRBJ1-2
V: TRBV6-5
D: NA
DNA: TGTGCCAGCAGGATAGGGGCAGAGTATAACTATGGCTACACCTTC
CDR3: CASRIGAEYNYGYTF

size: NA
J: TRBJ2-1
V: TRBV5-6
D: NA
DNA: TGTGCCAGCGAGCTAGGCGGGCAGGGGCAGTTCTTC
CDR3: CASELGGQGQFF

size: few
J: TRBJ2-3
V: TRBV27
D: NA
DNA: TGTGCCAGCAGTTATGTTAGCGGCCTCACAGATACGCAGTATTTT
CDR3: CASSYVSGLTDTQYF

size: once
J: TRBJ1-2
V: TRBV4-2
D: NA
DNA: TGTGCCAGCAGCCAAGAGATTCCAGGAGCCCATATATACTATGGCTACACCTTC
CDR3: CASSQEIPGAHIYYGYTF

size: few
J: TRBJ2-2
V: TRBV6-5
D: NA
DNA: TGTGCCAGCAGTTACTCGAGAGGGAGCGGGGAGCTGTTTTTT
CDR3: CASSYSRGSGELFF

size: few
J: TRBJ2-1
V: TRBV6-5
D: NA
DNA: TGTGCCAGCAGCCCGCTCGCTAGCTCCTACAATGAGCAGTTCTTC
CDR3: CASSPLASSYNEQFF

size: NA
J: TRBJ1-4
V: TRBV7-6
D: NA
DNA: TGTGCCAGCAGCTTAGAGTATAGGCAGGGGAACTCCCGGAATGAAAAACTGTTTTTT
CDR3: CASSLEYRQGNSRNEKLFF

size: NA
J: TRBJ2-7
V: TRBV7-9
D: TRBD1
DNA: TGTGCCAGCAGCCCCAGACAGGGAACCTACGAGCAGTACTTC
CDR3: CASSPRQGTYEQYF

size: NA
J: TRBJ2-2
V: TRBV6-5
D: NA
DNA: TGTGCCAGCAGTTACTTTCAGGGAAAGGGGAACACCGGGGAGCTGTTTTTT
CDR3: CASSYFQGKGNTGELFF

size: NA
J: TRBJ2-7
V: TRBV5-4
D: NA
DNA: TGTGCCAGCAGCTCGGGGTACGGACCCTACGAGCAGTACTTC
CDR3: CASSSGYGPYEQYF

size: few
J: TRBJ2-2
V: TRBV3-1
D: NA
DNA: TGTGCCAGCAGCCAAGAATACTCCGGGGAGCTGTTTTTT
CDR3: CASSQEYSGELFF

size: NA
J: TRBJ1-3
V: TRBV28
D: TRBD1
DNA: TGTGCCAGTCAAACGGACAGGGCTAGAAACACCATATATTTT
CDR3: CASQTDRARNTIYF

size: few
J: TRBJ2-7
V: TRBV5-1
D: NA
DNA: TGCGCCAGCAGCAGGGGCAGTCAGAGCTCCTACGAGCAGTACTTC
CDR3: CASSRGSQSSYEQYF

size: NA
J: TRBJ2-1
V: TRBV10-3
D: TRBD1
DNA: TGTGCCAGCTCGGGACAGGAGCCGCGTGAGCAGTTCTTC
CDR3: CASSGQEPREQFF

size: few
J: TRBJ1-1
V: TRBV9
D: TRBD1
DNA: TGTGCCAGCAGCGTACAGGGGGCCCACACTGAAGCTTTCTTT
CDR3: CASSVQGAHTEAFF